What follows are 9 T cell receptor beta chains derived from one specimen sequenced in a study of control samples from healthy donors and cancer patients. Profiled with immunoSEQ multiplex PCR; TCRdb holds only in-frame clones, not every one. The sample yields under 110,000 clones, roughly 90% seen once. The material sequenced was blood. These TCRs come from a man aged 25-45 years in good health.

The chain uses TRBV11-2 and TRBJ2-7; possibly TRBD1 for D (6 bases). The CDR3 is made up of 15 amino acids. Trimming left V 5 bases short and J 5 bases short, with 19 bases between. Germline CDR1 SGHAT, CDR2 FQNNGV. CDR3 protein: CASSPQFAGVNEQYF. In DNA, the CDR3 is TGTGCCAGCAGCCCGCAATTCGCAGGGGTCAACGAGCAGTACTTC.

This clone showed up just once. The J gene is TRBJ1-6, the V gene TRBV28, with 7 nucleotides matching TRBD1. CDR3 length equals 14 residues. Germline V gives CDR1 MDHEN, CDR2 SYDVKM. V gave up 5 bases and J gave up 4 bases; unmatched junction bases: 2. CDR3 region: CASSARGYNSPLHF. In DNA form, the CDR3 reads TGTGCCAGCAGTGCCAGGGGGTATAATTCACCCCTCCACTTT.

The rearrangement uses TRBV7-9 and TRBJ2-1; TRBD2 matches at 10 bases. The junction had 1 base not matched to a gene; V was cut back by 3 bases and J by 5 bases. CDR1 is SEHNR, CDR2 FQNEAQ, per germline (reference sequence). This CDR3 contains 14 residues. For the CDR3, the DNA is TGTGCCAGCAGCTTCGGGACTAGCGACAATGAGCAGTTCTTC. Translated, it gives CASSFGTSDNEQFF.

V gene TRBV30 combines with J gene TRBJ2-5; D not resolved. CDR1 GTSNPN and CDR2 SVGIG come from the germline V gene (reference sequence). The CDR3 length is 13 residues. The V gene lost 2 bases and the J gene lost 5 bases, with 12 bases spanning the gap. The CDR3 here is CAWSRGLPETQYF. The CDR3 region has the DNA TGTGCCTGGAGTAGAGGTCTTCCGGAGACCCAGTACTTC.

This clone showed up just once. For the CDR3, the DNA is TGTGCCAGCAGCCAAGAGGGACTAGCCCCGGGGCAGTACTTC. It yields the protein CASSQEGLAPGQYF. J is TRBJ2-7 and V is TRBV4-2, with 9 bases identical to TRBD2. The CDR3 runs to 14 residues. Germline V gene data show CDR1 as LGHNA and CDR2 as YNFKEQ. V lost 0 bases, J lost 9 bases, and 6 bases stayed unmatched.

The table lists this clone with a few counts. V gene TRBV11-1 combines with J gene TRBJ1-2; weak D call: TRBD1 (6 bases). Germline V gives CDR1 SGHAT, CDR2 FQDESV (reference sequence). The CDR3 runs 13 residues. V was clipped by 2 bases and J by 8 bases, with 12 bases between them. The CDR3 loop is CASSLKGGKGYTF. CDR3 bases: TGTGCCAGCAGCTTAAAGGGGGGGAAAGGCTACACCTTC.

The chain links TRBV13 to TRBJ2-1, with 7 bases identical to TRBD1. The CDR3 is 15 residues long. Germline V lookup: CDR1 PRHDT, CDR2 FYEKMQ (reference sequence). J was trimmed by 5 bases and V by 4 bases; bases with no gene match: 8. This chain's CDR3 is CASSSPSGQNNEQFF. The DNA for the CDR3 is TGTGCCAGCAGCTCCCCCTCGGGACAGAACAATGAGCAGTTCTTC. Supplemented by reference TRBV13 and TRBJ2-1, the full variable domain reads AAGVIQSPRHLIKEKRETATLKCYPIPRHDTVYWYQQGPGQDPQFLISFYEKMQSDKGSIPDRFSAQQFSDYHSELNMSSLELGDSALYFCASSSPSGQNNEQFFGPGTRLTVL.

This clone appeared once. J is TRBJ2-1 and V is TRBV28; 7 positions match TRBD1. The CDR3 totals 16 residues. CDR1 is MDHEN, CDR2 SYDVKM, per germline. The J segment lost 1 base and the V segment lost 6 bases, leaving 9 bases of the junction unmatched. CDR3 sequence: CASSHGQVGSYNEQFF. In DNA form, the CDR3 reads TGTGCCAGCAGCCATGGACAGGTCGGATCCTACAATGAGCAGTTCTTC.

The chain is built from TRBV2 and TRBJ1-2; weak D call: TRBD1 (6 bases). This CDR3 has 12 residues. The V and J ends lost 9 bases and 7 bases respectively, with 15 bases between them. CDR1 is SNHLY and CDR2 is FYNNEI in the germline V gene. CDR3 sequence: CASAGEAVGYTF. Written as DNA, the CDR3 is TGTGCCAGTGCAGGGGAGGCGGTTGGCTACACCTTC.